This TCR beta chain came from a study of shared clonotypes between healthy human individuals. CD45RO-negative, CCR7-selected cells formed the naive CD8 fraction, which excluded terminally differentiated effector memory CD45RA+ cells. Points on this clone: Its antigen is unidentified. A read error may explain this, as a much larger clone is one base away.

Findings and caveats of the study: The study drew on few donors, limiting represented genetic and exposure-history diversity.

Data came from immunoSEQ multiplex PCR; TCRdb stores just in-frame clones and leaves some out. The sample holds some 2 million clones, about 94% seen once. This TCR was recovered from a man aged 18 to 30 in good health. Sequenced input: naive CD8+ T cells sorted from blood.

CDR3 amino acids: CASSIGQGAYEQYF. CDR3 coding DNA: TGTGCCAGCAGCATAGGACAGGGGGCCTACGAGCAGTACTTC. This rearrangement joins TRBV7-9 to TRBJ2-7; TRBD1 agrees at 10 bases. CDR1 and CDR2 from the germline V gene are SEHNR and FQNEAQ (reference sequence). The CDR3 consists of 14 residues. The J segment lost 2 bases and the V segment lost 5 bases, leaving 3 bases of the junction unmatched.